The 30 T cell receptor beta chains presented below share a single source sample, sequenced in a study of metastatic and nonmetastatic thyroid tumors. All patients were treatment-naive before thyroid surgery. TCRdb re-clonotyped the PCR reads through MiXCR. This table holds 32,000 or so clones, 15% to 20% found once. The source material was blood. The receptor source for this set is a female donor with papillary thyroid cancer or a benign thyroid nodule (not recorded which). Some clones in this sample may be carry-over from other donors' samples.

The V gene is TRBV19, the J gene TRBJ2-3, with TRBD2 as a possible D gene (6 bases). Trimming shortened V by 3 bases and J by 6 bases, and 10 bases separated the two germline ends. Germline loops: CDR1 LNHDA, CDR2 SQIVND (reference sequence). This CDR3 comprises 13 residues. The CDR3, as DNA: TGTGCCAGTAGTATGGGGCTAGCGGATACGCAGTATTTT. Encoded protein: CASSMGLADTQYF.

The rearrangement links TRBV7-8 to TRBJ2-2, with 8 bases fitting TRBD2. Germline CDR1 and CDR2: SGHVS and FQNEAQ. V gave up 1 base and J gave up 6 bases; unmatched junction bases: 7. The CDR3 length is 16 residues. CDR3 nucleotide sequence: TGTGCCAGCAGCTTAGGTCCCGCGGGAGGAGCCGGGGAGCTGTTTTTT. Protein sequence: CASSLGPAGGAGELFF.

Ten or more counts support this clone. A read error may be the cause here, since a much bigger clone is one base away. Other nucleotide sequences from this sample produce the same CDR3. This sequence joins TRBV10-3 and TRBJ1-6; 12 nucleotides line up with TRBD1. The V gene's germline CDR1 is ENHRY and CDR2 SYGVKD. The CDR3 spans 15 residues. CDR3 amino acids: CAVRDRGRINSPLHF. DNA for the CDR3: TGTGCCGTCAGGGACAGGGGGCGAATAAATTCACCCCTCCACTTT.

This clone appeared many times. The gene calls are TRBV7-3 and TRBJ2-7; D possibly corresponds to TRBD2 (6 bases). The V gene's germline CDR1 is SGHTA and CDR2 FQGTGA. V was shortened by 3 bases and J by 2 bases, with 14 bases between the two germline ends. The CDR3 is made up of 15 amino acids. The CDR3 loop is CASSFPRGLPYEQYF. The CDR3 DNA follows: TGTGCCAGCAGCTTCCCCCGGGGACTGCCCTACGAGCAGTACTTC.

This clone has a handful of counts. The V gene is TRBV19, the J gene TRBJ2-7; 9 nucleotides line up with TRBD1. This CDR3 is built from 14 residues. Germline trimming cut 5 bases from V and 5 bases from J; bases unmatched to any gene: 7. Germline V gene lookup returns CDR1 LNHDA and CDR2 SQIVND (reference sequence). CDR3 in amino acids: CASSSRTGADEQYF. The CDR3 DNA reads TGTGCCAGTAGTTCAAGGACAGGGGCCGACGAGCAGTACTTC.

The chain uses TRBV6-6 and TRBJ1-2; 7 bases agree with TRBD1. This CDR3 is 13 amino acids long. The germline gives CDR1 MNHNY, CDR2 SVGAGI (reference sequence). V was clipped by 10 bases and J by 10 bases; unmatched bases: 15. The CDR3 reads CAIRDRDVEDYTF. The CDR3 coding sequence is TGTGCCATCAGAGACAGGGATGTGGAAGACTACACCTTC.

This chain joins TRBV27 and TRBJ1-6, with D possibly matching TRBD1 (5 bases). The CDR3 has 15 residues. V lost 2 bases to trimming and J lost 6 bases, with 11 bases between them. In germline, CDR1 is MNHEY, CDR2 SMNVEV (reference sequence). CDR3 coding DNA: TGTGCCAGCAGTTTAGCGGGGGGATTTAATTCACCCCTCCACTTT. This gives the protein CASSLAGGFNSPLHF.

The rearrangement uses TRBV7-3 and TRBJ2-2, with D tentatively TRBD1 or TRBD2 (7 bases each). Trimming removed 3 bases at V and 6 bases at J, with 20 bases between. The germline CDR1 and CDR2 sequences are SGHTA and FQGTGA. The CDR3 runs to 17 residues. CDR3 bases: TGTGCCAGCAGCTTCACCGCGACAGGGAGGGAAGCCGGGGAGCTGTTTTTT. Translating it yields CASSFTATGREAGELFF.

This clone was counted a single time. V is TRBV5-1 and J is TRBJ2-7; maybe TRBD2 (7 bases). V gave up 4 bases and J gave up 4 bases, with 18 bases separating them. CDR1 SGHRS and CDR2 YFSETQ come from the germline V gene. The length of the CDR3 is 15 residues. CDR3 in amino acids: CASSRGGAKEYEQYF. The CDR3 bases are TGCGCCAGCAGCCGAGGGGGGGCAAAAGAATACGAGCAGTACTTC.

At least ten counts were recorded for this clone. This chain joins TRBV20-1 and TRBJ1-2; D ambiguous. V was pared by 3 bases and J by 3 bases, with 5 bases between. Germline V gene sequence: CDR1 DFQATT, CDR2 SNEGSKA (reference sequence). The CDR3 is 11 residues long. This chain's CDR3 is CSASGDYGYTF. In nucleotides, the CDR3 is TGCAGTGCTAGTGGGGACTATGGCTACACCTTC.

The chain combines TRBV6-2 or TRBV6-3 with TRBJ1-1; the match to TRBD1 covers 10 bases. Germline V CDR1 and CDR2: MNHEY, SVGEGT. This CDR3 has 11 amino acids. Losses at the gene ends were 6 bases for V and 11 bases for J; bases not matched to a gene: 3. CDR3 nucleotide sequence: TGTGCCAGCAGCCAGGGACAGGGGGCTTTCTTT. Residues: CASSQGQGAFF.

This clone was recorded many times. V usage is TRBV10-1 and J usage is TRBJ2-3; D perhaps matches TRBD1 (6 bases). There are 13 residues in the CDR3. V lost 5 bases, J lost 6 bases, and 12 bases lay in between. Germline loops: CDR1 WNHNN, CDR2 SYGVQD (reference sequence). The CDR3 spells CASSFQGSDTQYF. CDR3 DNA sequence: TGCGCCAGCAGTTTTCAGGGGTCGGATACGCAGTATTTT.

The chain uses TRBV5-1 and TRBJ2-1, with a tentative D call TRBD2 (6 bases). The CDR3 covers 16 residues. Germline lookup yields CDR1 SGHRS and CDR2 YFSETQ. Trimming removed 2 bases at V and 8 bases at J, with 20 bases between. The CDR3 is CASSFKRVLTRDEQFF. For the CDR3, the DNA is TGCGCCAGCAGCTTCAAGCGGGTTCTAACCCGGGATGAGCAGTTCTTC.

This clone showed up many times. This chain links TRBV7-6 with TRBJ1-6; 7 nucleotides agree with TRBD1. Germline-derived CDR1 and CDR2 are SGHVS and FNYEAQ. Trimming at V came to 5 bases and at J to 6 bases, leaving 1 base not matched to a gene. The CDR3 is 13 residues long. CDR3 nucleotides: TGTGCCAGCAGCCACAGGGGTAATTCACCCCTCCACTTT. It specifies CASSHRGNSPLHF.

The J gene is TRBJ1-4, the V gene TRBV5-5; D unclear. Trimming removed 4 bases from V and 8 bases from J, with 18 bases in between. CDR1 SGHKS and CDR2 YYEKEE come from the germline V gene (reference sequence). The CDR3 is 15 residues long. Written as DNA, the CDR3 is TGTGCCAGCAGCGGCACTGGACCCGGTACGGAAAAACTGTTTTTT. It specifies CASSGTGPGTEKLFF.

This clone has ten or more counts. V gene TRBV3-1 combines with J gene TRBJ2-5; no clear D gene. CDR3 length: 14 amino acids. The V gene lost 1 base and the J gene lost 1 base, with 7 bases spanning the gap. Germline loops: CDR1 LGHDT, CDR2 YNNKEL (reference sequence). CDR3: CASSQGWFQETQYF. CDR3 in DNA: TGTGCCAGCAGCCAAGGTTGGTTCCAAGAGACCCAGTACTTC.

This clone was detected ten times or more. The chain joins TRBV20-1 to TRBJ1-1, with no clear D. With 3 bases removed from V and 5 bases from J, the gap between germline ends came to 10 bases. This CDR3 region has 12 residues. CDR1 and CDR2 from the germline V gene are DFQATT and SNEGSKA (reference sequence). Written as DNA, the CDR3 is TGCAGTGCTAGCGACGGGCGGACTGAAGCTTTCTTT. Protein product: CSASDGRTEAFF.

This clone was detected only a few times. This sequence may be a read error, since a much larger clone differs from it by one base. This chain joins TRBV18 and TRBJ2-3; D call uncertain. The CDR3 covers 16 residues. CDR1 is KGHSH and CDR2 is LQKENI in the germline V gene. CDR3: CASSLPGRQSIDTQYF. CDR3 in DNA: TGTGCCAGCTCACTCCCCGGCCGGCAGAGCATAGATACGCAGTATTTT.

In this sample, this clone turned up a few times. As DNA, the CDR3 is TGTGCCAGCAGAAGGACAGGGGGCGGGTATGGCTACACCTTC. Translated, it gives CASRRTGGGYGYTF. The V and J genes are TRBV28 and TRBJ1-2; 11 positions agree with TRBD1. Unmatched junction bases numbered 5, after V lost 6 bases and J lost 5 bases. The length of the CDR3 is 14 residues. Germline V CDR1 and CDR2: MDHEN, SYDVKM.

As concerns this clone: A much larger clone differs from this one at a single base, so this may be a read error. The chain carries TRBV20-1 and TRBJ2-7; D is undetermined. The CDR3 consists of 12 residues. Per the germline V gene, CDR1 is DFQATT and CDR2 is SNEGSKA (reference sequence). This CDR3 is CRARGDTSEQYF. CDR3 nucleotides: TGCAGAGCTAGAGGTGACACCTCAGAGCAGTACTTC.

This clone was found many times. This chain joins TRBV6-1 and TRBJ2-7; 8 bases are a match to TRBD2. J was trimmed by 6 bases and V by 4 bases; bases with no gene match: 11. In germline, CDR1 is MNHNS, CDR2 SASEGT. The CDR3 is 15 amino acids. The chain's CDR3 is CASSALSGGEREQYF. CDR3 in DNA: TGTGCCAGCAGTGCCTTAAGCGGGGGCGAGCGCGAGCAGTACTTC.

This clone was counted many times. This chain's CDR3 is CASSPGQTQYF. In nucleotides, the CDR3 is TGTGCCAGCAGCCCGGGCCAGACCCAGTACTTC. The J gene is TRBJ2-5, the V gene TRBV7-6; D is unclear. The CDR3 runs to 11 residues. The ends were cut back, 5 bases at V and 6 bases at J, with 7 bases in the middle. Per germline, CDR1 SGHVS and CDR2 FNYEAQ.

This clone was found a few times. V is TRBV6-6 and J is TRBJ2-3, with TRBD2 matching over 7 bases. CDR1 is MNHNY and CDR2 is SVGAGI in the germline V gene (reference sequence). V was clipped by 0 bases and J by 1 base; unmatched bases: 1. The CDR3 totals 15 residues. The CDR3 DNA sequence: TGTGCCAGCAGTTACTCGGGGGGGGGCACAGATACGCAGTATTTT. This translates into CASSYSGGGTDTQYF.

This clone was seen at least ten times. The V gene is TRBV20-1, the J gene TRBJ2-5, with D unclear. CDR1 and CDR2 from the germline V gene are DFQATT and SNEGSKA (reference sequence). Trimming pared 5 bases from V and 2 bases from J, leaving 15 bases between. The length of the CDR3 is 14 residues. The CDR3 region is CSAGSPPEQETQYF. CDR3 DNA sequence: TGCAGTGCTGGGTCCCCACCGGAACAAGAGACCCAGTACTTC.

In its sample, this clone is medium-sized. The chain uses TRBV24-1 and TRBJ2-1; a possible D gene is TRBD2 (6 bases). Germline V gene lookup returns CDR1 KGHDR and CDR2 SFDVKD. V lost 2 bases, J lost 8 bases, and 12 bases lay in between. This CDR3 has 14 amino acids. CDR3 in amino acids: CATSDYTSRDEQFF. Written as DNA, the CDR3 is TGTGCCACCAGTGATTACACTAGCAGGGATGAGCAGTTCTTC.

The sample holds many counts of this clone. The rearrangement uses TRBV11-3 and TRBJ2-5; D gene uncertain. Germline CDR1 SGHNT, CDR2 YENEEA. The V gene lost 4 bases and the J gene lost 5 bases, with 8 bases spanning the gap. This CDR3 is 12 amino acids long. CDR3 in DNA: TGTGCCAGCAGCTCCATAGGGGAGACCCAGTACTTC. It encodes CASSSIGETQYF.

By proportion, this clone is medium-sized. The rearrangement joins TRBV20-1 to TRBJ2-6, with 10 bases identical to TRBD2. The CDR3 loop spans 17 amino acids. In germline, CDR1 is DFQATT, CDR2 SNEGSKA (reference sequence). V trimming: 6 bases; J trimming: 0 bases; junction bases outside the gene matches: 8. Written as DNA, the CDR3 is TGCAGTGCACCTCATCAGCGGGAGGGCTCTGGGGCCAACGTCCTGACTTTC. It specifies CSAPHQREGSGANVLTF.

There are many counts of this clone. The CDR3 loop reads CSAQVPGQVYGYTF. CDR3 nucleotide sequence: TGCAGTGCCCAAGTCCCGGGCCAGGTCTATGGCTACACCTTC. J is TRBJ1-2 and V is TRBV20-1; unclear D gene. V was shortened by 6 bases and J by 4 bases, with 18 bases between the two germline ends. Germline V CDR1 and CDR2: DFQATT, SNEGSKA (reference sequence). There are 14 residues in the CDR3.

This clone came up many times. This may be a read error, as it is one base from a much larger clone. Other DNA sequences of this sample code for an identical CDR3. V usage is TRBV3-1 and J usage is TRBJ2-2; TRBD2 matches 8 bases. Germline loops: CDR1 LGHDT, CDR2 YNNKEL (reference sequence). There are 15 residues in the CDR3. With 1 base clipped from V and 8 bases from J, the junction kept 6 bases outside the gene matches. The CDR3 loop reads CASSQARTSTGELFF. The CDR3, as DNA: TGTGCCAGCAGCCAAGCCCGGACTAGCACTGGGGAGCTGTTTTTT.

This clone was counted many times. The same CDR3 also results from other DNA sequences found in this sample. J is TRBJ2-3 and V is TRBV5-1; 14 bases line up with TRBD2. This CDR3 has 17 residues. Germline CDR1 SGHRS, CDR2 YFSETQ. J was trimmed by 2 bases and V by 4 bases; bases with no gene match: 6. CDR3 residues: CASSPGLAGGPTDTQYF. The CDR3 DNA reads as TGCGCCAGCAGCCCCGGACTAGCGGGAGGTCCCACAGATACGCAGTATTTT.